A selection of T cell receptor beta chains follows, all from one sample in a study of identical twins. TCRdb passed the 5' RACE reads through MiXCR, listing each CDR3 protein once. The table lists 420,000 or so distinct CDR3 sequences, 18% of them singletons. The specimen was naive T cells sorted from blood. These receptors all come from a man aged 45-60 years in good health. Both conserved end residues are part of each CDR3. The D gene is left open where the match is weak. Where a row states a size, it is once, few, many or the class of an expanded clone; other rows omit it.

clone_size: few
v_call: TRBV20-1
d_call: NA
j_call: TRBJ1-1
cdr3_aa: CSARRGSTNTEAFF
cdr3_nt: TGCAGTGCCCGTCGAGGCTCAACCAACACTGAAGCTTTCTTT

clone_size: NA
v_call: TRBV6-1
d_call: NA
j_call: TRBJ1-1
cdr3_aa: CASRMQGGNTEAFF
cdr3_nt: TGTGCCAGCAGAATGCAGGGAGGAAACACTGAAGCTTTCTTT

clone_size: NA
v_call: TRBV5-1
d_call: NA
j_call: TRBJ1-5
cdr3_aa: CASSLEGYRNQPQHF
cdr3_nt: TGCGCCAGCAGCTTGGAGGGGTATCGCAATCAGCCCCAGCATTTT

clone_size: NA
v_call: TRBV28
d_call: NA
j_call: TRBJ2-1
cdr3_aa: CASSLRLEYNEQFF
cdr3_nt: TGTGCCAGCAGTTTAAGGTTGGAATACAATGAGCAGTTCTTC

clone_size: once
v_call: TRBV5-1
d_call: TRBD2
j_call: TRBJ2-5
cdr3_aa: CASSWRGGLETQYF
cdr3_nt: TGCGCCAGCAGCTGGCGGGGGGGCCTAGAGACCCAGTACTTC

clone_size: few
v_call: TRBV7-2
d_call: TRBD2
j_call: TRBJ2-2
cdr3_aa: CASTLSGGRTGELFF
cdr3_nt: TGTGCCAGCACCCTCTCGGGGGGTCGGACCGGGGAGCTGTTTTTT

clone_size: NA
v_call: TRBV11-2
d_call: NA
j_call: TRBJ2-3
cdr3_aa: CASSLRNRGLSTDTQYF
cdr3_nt: TGTGCCAGCAGCTTACGCAACAGGGGACTTAGCACAGATACGCAGTATTTT

clone_size: few
v_call: TRBV29-1
d_call: TRBD2
j_call: TRBJ2-3
cdr3_aa: CSVDHGRDSDTQYF
cdr3_nt: TGCAGCGTTGATCACGGGAGGGATTCAGATACGCAGTATTTT

clone_size: many
v_call: TRBV13
d_call: TRBD2
j_call: TRBJ2-7
cdr3_aa: CASGLAGSYEQYF
cdr3_nt: TGTGCCAGCGGGCTAGCGGGCTCCTACGAGCAGTACTTC

clone_size: many
v_call: TRBV27
d_call: TRBD1
j_call: TRBJ2-7
cdr3_aa: CASSLGGGDRGPYEQYF
cdr3_nt: TGTGCCAGCAGTTTAGGGGGGGGGGACAGGGGACCCTACGAGCAGTACTTC

clone_size: few
v_call: TRBV12-3/TRBV12-4
d_call: TRBD2
j_call: TRBJ2-3
cdr3_aa: CASRGGGSGGRTDTQYF
cdr3_nt: TGTGCCAGCAGAGGGGGGGGTAGCGGGGGTCGCACAGATACGCAGTATTTT

clone_size: many
v_call: TRBV12-3/TRBV12-4
d_call: TRBD2
j_call: TRBJ2-1
cdr3_aa: CASSSETSGYNEQFF
cdr3_nt: TGTGCCAGCAGTTCCGAGACTAGCGGGTACAATGAGCAGTTCTTC

clone_size: NA
v_call: TRBV20-1
d_call: NA
j_call: TRBJ1-5
cdr3_aa: CSAREQGGGQPQHF
cdr3_nt: TGCAGTGCTAGAGAACAGGGTGGAGGTCAGCCCCAGCATTTT

clone_size: few
v_call: TRBV15
d_call: NA
j_call: TRBJ1-5
cdr3_aa: CATSRGGANQPQHF
cdr3_nt: TGTGCCACCAGCAGAGGCGGGGCCAATCAGCCCCAGCATTTT

clone_size: few
v_call: TRBV6-1
d_call: NA
j_call: TRBJ2-7
cdr3_aa: CASSVSGSYEQYF
cdr3_nt: TGTGCCAGCAGTGTCTCGGGCTCCTACGAGCAGTACTTC

clone_size: few
v_call: TRBV27
d_call: NA
j_call: TRBJ2-6
cdr3_aa: CASSLEGYSGANVLTF
cdr3_nt: TGTGCCAGCAGTTTAGAGGGTTACTCTGGGGCCAACGTCCTGACTTTC

clone_size: few
v_call: TRBV11-2
d_call: TRBD2
j_call: TRBJ2-1
cdr3_aa: CASSLVRGRYNEQFF
cdr3_nt: TGTGCCAGCAGCTTAGTGCGGGGGAGGTACAATGAGCAGTTCTTC

clone_size: few
v_call: TRBV7-9
d_call: TRBD1
j_call: TRBJ1-1
cdr3_aa: CASSFGTGDTEAFF
cdr3_nt: TGTGCCAGCAGCTTCGGGACAGGGGACACTGAAGCTTTCTTT

clone_size: NA
v_call: TRBV27
d_call: NA
j_call: TRBJ1-1
cdr3_aa: CASSPLRAGRRIGSYTEAFF
cdr3_nt: TGTGCCAGCAGTCCCCTTCGGGCAGGCCGCCGAATTGGGAGTTACACTGAAGCTTTCTTT

clone_size: NA
v_call: TRBV28
d_call: TRBD2
j_call: TRBJ2-3
cdr3_aa: CASSPRHSKLAGVEDTQYF
cdr3_nt: TGTGCCAGCAGCCCCCGGCACTCAAAACTAGCGGGAGTTGAGGATACGCAGTATTTT

clone_size: many
v_call: TRBV9
d_call: NA
j_call: TRBJ1-1
cdr3_aa: CASSEAGGADTEAFF
cdr3_nt: TGTGCCAGCAGCGAAGCTGGAGGGGCCGACACTGAAGCTTTCTTT

clone_size: NA
v_call: TRBV7-7
d_call: TRBD2
j_call: TRBJ2-1
cdr3_aa: CASSGAGGGYNEQFF
cdr3_nt: TGTGCCAGCAGCGGCGCTGGCGGGGGCTACAATGAGCAGTTCTTC

clone_size: few
v_call: TRBV6-2/TRBV6-3
d_call: NA
j_call: TRBJ2-1
cdr3_aa: CASSQQRSSYNEQFF
cdr3_nt: TGTGCCAGCAGCCAACAAAGAAGCTCCTACAATGAGCAGTTCTTC

clone_size: NA
v_call: TRBV4-3
d_call: NA
j_call: TRBJ2-2
cdr3_aa: CASSQHDRTNTGELFF
cdr3_nt: TGCGCCAGCAGCCAGCACGACAGGACGAACACCGGGGAGCTGTTTTTT

clone_size: NA
v_call: TRBV7-8
d_call: NA
j_call: TRBJ2-2
cdr3_aa: CASSLVVTTGELFF
cdr3_nt: TGTGCCAGCAGCTTAGTGGTAACGACCGGGGAGCTGTTTTTT

clone_size: few
v_call: TRBV28
d_call: TRBD1
j_call: TRBJ2-3
cdr3_aa: CASSPFGPYRGDTQYF
cdr3_nt: TGTGCCAGCAGTCCTTTCGGGCCCTACAGGGGGGATACGCAGTATTTT

clone_size: many
v_call: TRBV20-1
d_call: NA
j_call: TRBJ1-5
cdr3_aa: CSASNGNRWSNQPQHF
cdr3_nt: TGCAGTGCTAGTAACGGGAATAGATGGAGCAATCAGCCCCAGCATTTT

clone_size: few
v_call: TRBV4-3
d_call: TRBD2
j_call: TRBJ2-2
cdr3_aa: CASSQDPAGGLAGELFF
cdr3_nt: TGCGCCAGCAGCCAAGATCCGGCGGGGGGTTTGGCCGGGGAGCTGTTTTTT

clone_size: few
v_call: TRBV29-1
d_call: TRBD2
j_call: TRBJ2-3
cdr3_aa: CSVVRLAGVNTDTQYF
cdr3_nt: TGCAGCGTTGTAAGGCTAGCGGGAGTGAATACAGATACGCAGTATTTT

clone_size: many
v_call: TRBV7-2
d_call: NA
j_call: TRBJ2-7
cdr3_aa: CASSHLGPSYEQYF
cdr3_nt: TGTGCCAGCAGCCACTTGGGACCCTCCTACGAGCAGTACTTC

clone_size: few
v_call: TRBV20-1
d_call: TRBD2
j_call: TRBJ2-7
cdr3_aa: CSARDSSSGGSYEQYF
cdr3_nt: TGCAGTGCTAGAGATAGTTCTAGCGGGGGGTCCTACGAGCAGTACTTC

clone_size: many
v_call: TRBV4-3
d_call: TRBD2
j_call: TRBJ2-3
cdr3_aa: CASSQETSGTDTQYF
cdr3_nt: TGCGCCAGCAGCCAAGAAACTAGCGGCACAGATACGCAGTATTTT

clone_size: NA
v_call: TRBV6-2/TRBV6-3
d_call: NA
j_call: TRBJ1-1
cdr3_aa: CASRTDRDGRNTEAFF
cdr3_nt: TGTGCCAGCAGAACAGACCGGGACGGACGGAACACTGAAGCTTTCTTT

clone_size: NA
v_call: TRBV29-1
d_call: TRBD1
j_call: TRBJ1-1
cdr3_aa: CSVSRGQVTEAFF
cdr3_nt: TGCAGCGTCTCCAGGGGGCAAGTCACTGAAGCTTTCTTT

clone_size: many
v_call: TRBV5-1
d_call: NA
j_call: TRBJ1-1
cdr3_aa: CASSPVHGNTEAFF
cdr3_nt: TGCGCCAGCAGCCCGGTCCACGGGAACACTGAAGCTTTCTTT